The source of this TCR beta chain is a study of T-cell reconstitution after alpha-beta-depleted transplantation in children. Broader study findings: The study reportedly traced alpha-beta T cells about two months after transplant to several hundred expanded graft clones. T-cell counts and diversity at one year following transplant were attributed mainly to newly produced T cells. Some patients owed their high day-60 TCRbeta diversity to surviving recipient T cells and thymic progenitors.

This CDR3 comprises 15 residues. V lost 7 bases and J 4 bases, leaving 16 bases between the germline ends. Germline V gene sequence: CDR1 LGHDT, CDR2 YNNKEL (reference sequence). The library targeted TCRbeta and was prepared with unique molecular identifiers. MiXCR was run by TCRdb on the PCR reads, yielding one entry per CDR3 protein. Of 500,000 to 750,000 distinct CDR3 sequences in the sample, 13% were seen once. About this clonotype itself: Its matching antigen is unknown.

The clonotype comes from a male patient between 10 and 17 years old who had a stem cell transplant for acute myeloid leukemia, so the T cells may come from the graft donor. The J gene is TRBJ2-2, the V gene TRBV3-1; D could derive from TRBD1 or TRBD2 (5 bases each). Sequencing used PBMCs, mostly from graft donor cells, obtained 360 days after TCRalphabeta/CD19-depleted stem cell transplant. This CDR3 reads CASILSGPVTGELFF. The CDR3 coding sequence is TGTGCCAGCATCCTCTCGGGGCCAGTCACCGGGGAGCTGTTTTTT.